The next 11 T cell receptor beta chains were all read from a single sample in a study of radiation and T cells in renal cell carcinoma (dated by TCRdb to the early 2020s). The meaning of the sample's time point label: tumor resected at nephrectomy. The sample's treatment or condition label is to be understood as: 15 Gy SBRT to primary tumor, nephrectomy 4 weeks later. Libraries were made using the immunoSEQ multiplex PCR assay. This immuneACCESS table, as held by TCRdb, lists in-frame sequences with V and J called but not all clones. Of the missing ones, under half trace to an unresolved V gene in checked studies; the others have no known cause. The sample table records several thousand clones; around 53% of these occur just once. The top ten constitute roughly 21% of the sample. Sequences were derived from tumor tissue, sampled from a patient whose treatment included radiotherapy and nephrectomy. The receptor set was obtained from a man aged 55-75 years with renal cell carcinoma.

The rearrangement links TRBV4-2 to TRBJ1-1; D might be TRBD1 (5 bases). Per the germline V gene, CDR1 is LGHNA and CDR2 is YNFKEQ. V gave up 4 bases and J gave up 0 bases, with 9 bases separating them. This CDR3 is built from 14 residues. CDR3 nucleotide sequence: TGTGCCAGCAGCCGGGGGACGGTGAACACTGAAGCTTTCTTT. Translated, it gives CASSRGTVNTEAFF.

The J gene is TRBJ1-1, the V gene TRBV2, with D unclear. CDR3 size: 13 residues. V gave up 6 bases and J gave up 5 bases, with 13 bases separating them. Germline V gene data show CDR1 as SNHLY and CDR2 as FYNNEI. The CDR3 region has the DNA TGTGCCAGCAGCGCCCTTGGGAGAACTGAAGCTTTCTTT. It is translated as CASSALGRTEAFF.

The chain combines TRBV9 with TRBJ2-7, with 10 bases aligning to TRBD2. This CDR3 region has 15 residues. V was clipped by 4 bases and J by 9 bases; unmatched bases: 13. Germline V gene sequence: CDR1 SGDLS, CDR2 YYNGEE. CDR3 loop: CASSPEGLATEGQYF. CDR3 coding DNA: TGTGCCAGCAGCCCCGAGGGACTAGCGACGGAAGGGCAGTACTTC. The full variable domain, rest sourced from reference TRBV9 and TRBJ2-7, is DSGVTQTPKHLITATGQRVTLRCSPRSGDLSVYWYQQSLDQGLQFLIQYYNGEERAKGNILERFSAQQFPDLHSELNLSSLELGDSALYFCASSPEGLATEGQYFGPGTRLTVT.

CDR3 nucleotides: TGTGCCAGCAGTGAACTAGGGCAGAAAGGGTTCTTC. Translated, it gives CASSELGQKGFF. The V call is TRBV6-1, the J call TRBJ2-1; no definite D call. There are 12 residues in the CDR3. V lost 2 bases and J lost 15, with 14 bases in between. The V gene's germline CDR1 is MNHNS and CDR2 SASEGT.

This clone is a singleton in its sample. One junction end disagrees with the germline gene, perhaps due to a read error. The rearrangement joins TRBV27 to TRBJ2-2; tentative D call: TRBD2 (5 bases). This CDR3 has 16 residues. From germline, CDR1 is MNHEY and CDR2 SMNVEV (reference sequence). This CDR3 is CASSLLPATEHRGAVF. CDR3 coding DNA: TGTGCCAGCAGTTTATTGCCAGCAACCGAACACCGGGGAGCTGTTTTT.

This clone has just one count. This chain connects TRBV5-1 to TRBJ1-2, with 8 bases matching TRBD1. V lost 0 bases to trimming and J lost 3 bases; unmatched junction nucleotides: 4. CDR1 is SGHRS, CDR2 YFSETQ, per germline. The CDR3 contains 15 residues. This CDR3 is CASSLAGQAYYGYTF. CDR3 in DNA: TGCGCCAGCAGCTTGGCGGGACAGGCCTACTATGGCTACACCTTC.

The CDR3 region is CASSTQRGKYEQFF. The CDR3 coding sequence is TGTGCCAGCAGCACCCAGCGGGGTAAGTATGAGCAGTTCTTC. The rearrangement joins TRBV7-2 to TRBJ2-1; 7 bases are a match to TRBD2. The CDR3 is made up of 14 amino acids. Trimming cost V 5 bases and J 8 bases; bases outside gene matches: 9. The germline V gene has CDR1 SGHTA and CDR2 FQGNSA.

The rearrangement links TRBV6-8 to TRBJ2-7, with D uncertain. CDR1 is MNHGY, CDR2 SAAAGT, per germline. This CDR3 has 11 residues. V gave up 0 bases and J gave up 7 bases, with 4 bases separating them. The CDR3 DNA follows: TGTGCCAGCAGTTACTCTTGGGAGCAGTACTTC. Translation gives CASSYSWEQYF.

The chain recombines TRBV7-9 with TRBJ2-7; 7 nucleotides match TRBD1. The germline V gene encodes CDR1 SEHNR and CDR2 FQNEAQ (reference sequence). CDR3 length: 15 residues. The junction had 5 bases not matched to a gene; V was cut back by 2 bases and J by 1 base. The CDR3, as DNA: TGTGCCAGCAGCTTATTCCAGGGACAGTCCTACGAGCAGTACTTC. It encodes CASSLFQGQSYEQYF.

The CDR3 loop reads CASRDETGIHTIYF. Written as DNA, the CDR3 is TGTGCCAGCAGGGATGAAACAGGGATCCACACCATATATTTT. V is TRBV6-1 and J is TRBJ1-3; a possible D gene is TRBD1 (6 bases). Trimming removed 6 bases at V and 8 bases at J, with 17 bases between. Germline CDR1 MNHNS, CDR2 SASEGT. The CDR3 is 14 residues long.

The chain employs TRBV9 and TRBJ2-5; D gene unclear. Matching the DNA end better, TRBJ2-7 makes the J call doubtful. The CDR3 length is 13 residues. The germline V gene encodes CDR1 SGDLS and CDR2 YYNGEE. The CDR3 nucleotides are TGTGCCAGCAGCCCCCCGAACTCCTACGAGCAGTACTTC. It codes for CASSPPNSYEQYF.